This T cell receptor beta chain emerged from a study of CD4 T cells in relation to SARS-CoV-2 and coronaviruses. About the study: TCR beta CDR3s were sequenced after 10-day antigen culture of PBMCs. Negative control cultures got HIV-1 Nef peptides or no peptide.

To note about this clone: Antigen: not known.

Unexposed donor CD4+ T cells date from about 2011-2018, before the COVID-19 pandemic. The cells were cultured for approximately 10 days before CD4+ T cells were isolated. Cells permitting, SARS-CoV-2 S/N and four cold-coronavirus spikes were tested on unexposed-donor CD4+ T cells. Fresh IL-2 medium replaced half the medium on days 3 and 7. V lost 2 bases and J lost 6, with 17 bases in between. Germline V gene sequence: CDR1 ENHRY, CDR2 SYGVKD. The CDR3 is 17 residues long. Assay used: immunoSEQ multiplex PCR; TCRdb lists only in-frame clones, some missing. The sample comprises around 11,000 clones, roughly 88% of which are singletons, and 26% rests with the top ten.

This receptor was obtained from a human donor in good health. The J gene is TRBJ1-6, the V gene TRBV10-3; D uncertain. Sequenced input: CD4+ T cells from PBMCs, cultured in vitro. The CDR3 region is CAISETLLGIANSPLHF. As DNA, the CDR3 is TGTGCCATCAGTGAGACCCTTTTGGGCATCGCTAATTCACCCCTCCACTTT.